This TCR beta chain was sequenced in a study of OX40 agonist ivuxolimab in advanced cancers. Study in general: Each patient was given ivuxolimab into a vein every 2 weeks, at 0.01 to 10 mg/kg. Eligibility admitted prior anti-PD-1, anti-PD-L1 or anti-CTLA-4 therapy; 35% to 40% had some.

The CDR3 is 15 amino acids. Germline CDR1 reads SGHRS; CDR2 reads YFSETQ. V lost 4 bases, J lost 3 bases, and 17 bases lay in between. TCRdb's table, derived via immunoSEQ multiplex PCR, lists solely in-frame clones and lacks some. The sample holds 17,000 or so clones, 86% seen once. Peripheral blood came from all dose cohorts at three timepoints. This clone came up a few times. The source was CD4+ or CD8+ T cells sorted from blood, collected in a trial of the OX40 agonist ivuxolimab. This receptor was identified in an adult with an advanced solid tumor such as melanoma, head and neck, liver or kidney cancer. The gene calls are TRBV5-1 and TRBJ2-7; TRBD2 might be the D (7 bases). In DNA, the CDR3 is TGCGCCAGCAGCCCCTCCGGGGGGCTAGTCTACGAGCAGTACTTC. Protein product: CASSPSGGLVYEQYF.